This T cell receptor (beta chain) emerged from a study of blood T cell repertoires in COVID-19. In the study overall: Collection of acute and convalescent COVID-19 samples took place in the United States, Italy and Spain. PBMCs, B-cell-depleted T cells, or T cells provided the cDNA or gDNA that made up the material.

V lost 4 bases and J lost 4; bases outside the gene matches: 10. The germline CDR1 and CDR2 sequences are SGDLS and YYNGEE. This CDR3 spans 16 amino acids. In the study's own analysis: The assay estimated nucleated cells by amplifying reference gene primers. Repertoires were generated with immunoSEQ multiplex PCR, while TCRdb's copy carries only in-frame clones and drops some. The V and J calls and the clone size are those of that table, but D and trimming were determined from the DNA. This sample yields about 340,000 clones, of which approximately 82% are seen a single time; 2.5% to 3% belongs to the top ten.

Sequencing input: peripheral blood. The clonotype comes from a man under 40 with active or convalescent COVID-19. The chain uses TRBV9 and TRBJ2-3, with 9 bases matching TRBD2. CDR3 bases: TGTGCCAGCAGCCCCACTATAGCGGGAGCATCAGATACGCAGTATTTT. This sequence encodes CASSPTIAGASDTQYF.